A selection of T cell receptor beta chains follows, all from one sample in a study of T-cell memory formation after mild COVID-19. TCRdb re-called the 5' RACE reads through MiXCR, storing one row per CDR3 protein. The repertoire holds about half a million distinct CDR3 sequences, with 15% to 20% as singletons. The source material was PBMCs or a T cell subset sorted from them (not recorded which). The source is an adult woman who had mild COVID-19 (a few samples of this study predate the infection). Cell type and time point are not known. Both conserved end residues are part of each CDR3. The D gene is left open where the match is weak. Rows give clone size only sometimes, using once, few, many, or a class for an expanded clone.

size: few
J: TRBJ1-2
V: TRBV27
D: TRBD1
DNA: TGTGCCAGCAGTTCTTGGACAGGGGGCATGGATGGCTACACCTTC
CDR3: CASSSWTGGMDGYTF

size: few
J: TRBJ2-1
V: TRBV18
D: TRBD2
DNA: TGTGCCAGCTCTCCACTAGCGGGGAACAATGAGCAGTTCTTC
CDR3: CASSPLAGNNEQFF

size: many
J: TRBJ2-1
V: TRBV21-1
D: -
DNA: TGTGCCAGCAGCAAAGTCGGGACAGGGAGAAATGAGCAGTTCTTC
CDR3: CASSKVGTGRNEQFF

size: -
J: TRBJ2-7
V: TRBV20-1
D: -
DNA: TGCAGTGCCACCAGACCGAGCGGTGGCTACGAGCAGTACTTC
CDR3: CSATRPSGGYEQYF

size: -
J: TRBJ2-3
V: TRBV11-2
D: -
DNA: TGTGCCAGCAGCCGGACTGCGCCGGATACGCAGTATTTT
CDR3: CASSRTAPDTQYF

size: few
J: TRBJ2-1
V: TRBV24-1
D: -
DNA: TGTGCCACCAGTGAAACGTTGGATGAGCAGTTCTTC
CDR3: CATSETLDEQFF

size: few
J: TRBJ1-5
V: TRBV3-1
D: -
DNA: TGTGCCAGCAGCCAAGGTCGGGGGTATCAGCCCCAGCATTTT
CDR3: CASSQGRGYQPQHF

size: few
J: TRBJ1-2
V: TRBV7-2
D: TRBD1
DNA: TGTGCCAGCAAGATTGGGACAGGGAATAGGGGCTACACCTTC
CDR3: CASKIGTGNRGYTF

size: -
J: TRBJ1-5
V: TRBV20-1
D: -
DNA: TGCAGTGCTAGTGGCCCTACGAGGGTAAGCAATCAGCCCCAGCATTTT
CDR3: CSASGPTRVSNQPQHF

size: -
J: TRBJ2-3
V: TRBV14
D: -
DNA: TGTGCCAGCAGCCAAGATAGGGGCCAGGGACTCGATACGCAGTATTTT
CDR3: CASSQDRGQGLDTQYF

size: -
J: TRBJ1-5
V: TRBV6-1
D: -
DNA: TGTGCCAGCAGTGAAGAGGGGCGTAATCAGCCCCAGCATTTT
CDR3: CASSEEGRNQPQHF

size: few
J: TRBJ2-7
V: TRBV12-3/TRBV12-4
D: TRBD2
DNA: TGTGCCAGCAGTTTAGGGGCTAGCGGGACGTACGAGCAGTACTTC
CDR3: CASSLGASGTYEQYF

size: -
J: TRBJ2-3
V: TRBV5-1
D: TRBD2
DNA: TGCGCCAGCAGCTTGGAGATGGCGGGAGGGCTTTCAGATACGCAGTATTTT
CDR3: CASSLEMAGGLSDTQYF

size: many
J: TRBJ1-2
V: TRBV12-3/TRBV12-4
D: -
DNA: TGTGCCAGCAGAGAACAGGGTTACTATGGCTACACCTTC
CDR3: CASREQGYYGYTF

size: -
J: TRBJ1-1
V: TRBV6-5
D: -
DNA: TGTGCCAGCAGTTACTCGTCCTTCTCTTTGAACACTGAAGCTTTCTTT
CDR3: CASSYSSFSLNTEAFF

size: few
J: TRBJ2-5
V: TRBV5-1
D: TRBD2
DNA: TGCGCCAGCAGCTTGGTCTTAGGTCTAGCGGGAGAGACCCAGTACTTC
CDR3: CASSLVLGLAGETQYF

size: -
J: TRBJ2-3
V: TRBV7-9
D: TRBD1
DNA: TGTGCCAGCAGCACACTCGGACAGGGGTCAGATACGCAGTATTTT
CDR3: CASSTLGQGSDTQYF

size: -
J: TRBJ2-3
V: TRBV20-1
D: -
DNA: TGCAGTGCTAGAGTCGGGGGTGTCACAGATACGCAGTATTTT
CDR3: CSARVGGVTDTQYF

size: -
J: TRBJ1-1
V: TRBV7-2
D: -
DNA: TGTGCCAGCAGCTTAGCGGGGACACCAAACACTGAAGCTTTCTTT
CDR3: CASSLAGTPNTEAFF

size: few
J: TRBJ2-5
V: TRBV29-1
D: -
DNA: TGCAGCGTTCGCACCGGGCGCGGGGAGACCCAGTACTTC
CDR3: CSVRTGRGETQYF

size: few
J: TRBJ2-2
V: TRBV5-1
D: TRBD2
DNA: TGCGCCAGCACCTTGACTAGCGGGGCCGGGGAGCTGTTTTTT
CDR3: CASTLTSGAGELFF

size: many
J: TRBJ2-2
V: TRBV20-1
D: TRBD1
DNA: TGCAGTGGCGGGACAGGGAACACCGGGGAGCTGTTTTTT
CDR3: CSGGTGNTGELFF

size: -
J: TRBJ1-1
V: TRBV6-5
D: -
DNA: TGTGCCAGCAGGGCTCCGAAGGGCACTGAAGCTTTCTTT
CDR3: CASRAPKGTEAFF

size: few
J: TRBJ1-5
V: TRBV5-6
D: TRBD1
DNA: TGTGCCAGCAGCCAGGGACAGGGGCCCATTCAGCCCCAGCATTTT
CDR3: CASSQGQGPIQPQHF

size: -
J: TRBJ1-2
V: TRBV6-5
D: TRBD1
DNA: TGTGCCAGCAGTCGGGACAGGGGAGCACTCTATCCCAACTATGGCTACACCTTC
CDR3: CASSRDRGALYPNYGYTF

size: -
J: TRBJ2-5
V: TRBV5-1
D: -
DNA: TGCGCCAGCAGCTTCGGGACGGTGAAAGAGACCCAGTACTTC
CDR3: CASSFGTVKETQYF

size: few
J: TRBJ1-2
V: TRBV7-2
D: -
DNA: TGTGCCAGCAGCTGGGGGACTGGAGTATATGGCTACACCTTC
CDR3: CASSWGTGVYGYTF

size: -
J: TRBJ1-1
V: TRBV5-1
D: TRBD1
DNA: TGCGCCAGCAGCTTGTCCGGGACAGCAGACACTGAAGCTTTCTTT
CDR3: CASSLSGTADTEAFF

size: -
J: TRBJ2-1
V: TRBV24-1
D: TRBD1
DNA: TGTGCCACCAGTGACCAGCACAGGGGCGGGCAGTTCTTC
CDR3: CATSDQHRGGQFF

size: few
J: TRBJ2-1
V: TRBV10-3
D: -
DNA: TGTGCCATCAGTGAAGTATACGGACAGTTCAATGAGCAGTTCTTC
CDR3: CAISEVYGQFNEQFF

size: few
J: TRBJ1-6
V: TRBV4-2
D: TRBD1
DNA: TGTGCCAGCAGCCGGAGTGGGACAGGGAACTCACCCCTCCACTTT
CDR3: CASSRSGTGNSPLHF

size: -
J: TRBJ1-2
V: TRBV20-1
D: -
DNA: TGCAGTGCCCCTCTGGGAGGGCCTAATAACTATGGCTACACCTTC
CDR3: CSAPLGGPNNYGYTF

size: -
J: TRBJ2-7
V: TRBV10-3
D: -
DNA: TGTGCCATCAGTGGGGATAGCTCGTGGGAGCAGTACTTC
CDR3: CAISGDSSWEQYF

size: few
J: TRBJ2-7
V: TRBV30
D: -
DNA: TGTGCCTGGAGTGTAGGGGACTCCTACGAGCAGTACTTC
CDR3: CAWSVGDSYEQYF

size: -
J: TRBJ2-7
V: TRBV15
D: TRBD1
DNA: TGTGCCACCAGCAGAGAATTGGAGGACAGGGGATCCCCCTACGAGCAGTACTTC
CDR3: CATSRELEDRGSPYEQYF

size: few
J: TRBJ1-6
V: TRBV5-1
D: -
DNA: TGCGCCAGCAGCTTGGTTTCGGGACGCAATTCACCCCTCCACTTT
CDR3: CASSLVSGRNSPLHF

size: -
J: TRBJ2-6
V: TRBV11-2
D: TRBD1
DNA: TGTGCCAGCAGCTTTTTGGGACAGGGGGCCGGTGGGGCCAACGTCCTGACTTTC
CDR3: CASSFLGQGAGGANVLTF

size: few
J: TRBJ2-7
V: TRBV29-1
D: -
DNA: TGCAGCGTTGAGGGGCAGGGCCACGAGCAGTACTTC
CDR3: CSVEGQGHEQYF

size: -
J: TRBJ2-7
V: TRBV20-1
D: TRBD2
DNA: TGCAGTGCCCAAGGGGGGACTAGCGGGGGCCGTCGGTACGAGCAGTACTTC
CDR3: CSAQGGTSGGRRYEQYF

size: -
J: TRBJ1-4
V: TRBV18
D: -
DNA: TGTGCCAGCTCACCACCGCCGGGGCTGGGGAAAAAACTGTTTTTT
CDR3: CASSPPPGLGKKLFF

size: once
J: TRBJ1-2
V: TRBV29-1
D: -
DNA: TGCAGCGTTGGGGGACTTGGGGCCTCTAACTATGGCTACACCTTC
CDR3: CSVGGLGASNYGYTF

size: -
J: TRBJ1-5
V: TRBV7-9
D: -
DNA: TGTGCCAGCAGCCCCACAGGGCTGGAACAGCCCCAGCATTTT
CDR3: CASSPTGLEQPQHF

size: -
J: TRBJ2-7
V: TRBV6-2/TRBV6-3
D: -
DNA: TGTGCCAGCAGTTACACGCGCGGTCTGACGGGAGACTATTACGAGCAGTACTTC
CDR3: CASSYTRGLTGDYYEQYF

size: few
J: TRBJ2-2
V: TRBV11-2
D: -
DNA: TGTGCCAGCAGCTTAGTACGCGGTCGCCCCGGGGAGCTGTTTTTT
CDR3: CASSLVRGRPGELFF

size: few
J: TRBJ2-3
V: TRBV5-1
D: TRBD2
DNA: TGCGCCAGCAGCTTGAGCCTAGCGGGGACCCCAGATACGCAGTATTTT
CDR3: CASSLSLAGTPDTQYF

size: -
J: TRBJ1-1
V: TRBV20-1
D: -
DNA: TGCAGTGCTAGACGTGGACAGAGAGCTTTCTTT
CDR3: CSARRGQRAFF

size: -
J: TRBJ2-6
V: TRBV19
D: TRBD1
DNA: TGTGCCAGTAGTAGGGGACAGGGATCTGCTGGGGCCAACGTCCTGACTTTC
CDR3: CASSRGQGSAGANVLTF

size: once
J: TRBJ1-1
V: TRBV29-1
D: TRBD1
DNA: TGCAGCGTTGTCCGACAGGGGGCGGTCACTGAAGCTTTCTTT
CDR3: CSVVRQGAVTEAFF

size: -
J: TRBJ2-6
V: TRBV6-2/TRBV6-3
D: -
DNA: TGTGCCAGCCACACAGTGAGCTCTGGGGCCAACGTCCTGACTTTC
CDR3: CASHTVSSGANVLTF

size: few
J: TRBJ1-2
V: TRBV6-5
D: TRBD1
DNA: TGTGCCAGCAGTTACTCGATTGTAGGACAGGTCGCTAACTATGGCTACACCTTC
CDR3: CASSYSIVGQVANYGYTF